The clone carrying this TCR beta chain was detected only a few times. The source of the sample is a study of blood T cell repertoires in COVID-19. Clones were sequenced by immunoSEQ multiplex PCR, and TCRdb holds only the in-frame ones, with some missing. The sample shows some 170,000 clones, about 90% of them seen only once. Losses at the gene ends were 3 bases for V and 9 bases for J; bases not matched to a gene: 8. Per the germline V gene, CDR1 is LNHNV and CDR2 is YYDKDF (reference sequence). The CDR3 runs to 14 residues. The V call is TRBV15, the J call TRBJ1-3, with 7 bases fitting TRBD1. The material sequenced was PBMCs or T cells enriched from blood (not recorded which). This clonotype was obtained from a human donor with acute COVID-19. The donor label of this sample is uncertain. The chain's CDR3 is CATSRRDSHRTIYF. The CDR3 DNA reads TGTGCCACCAGCAGGAGGGACAGTCATCGCACCATATATTTT.